Listed here is a single TCR beta chain. Its target is not known. This CDR3 spans 15 amino acids. V was shortened by 2 bases and J by 1 base, with 10 bases between the two germline ends. The germline V gene encodes CDR1 MDHEN and CDR2 SYDVKM. This entry belongs to a study of cytomegalovirus exposure and HLA in healthy donors. Study-wide findings and caveats: A later analysis appeared to link common viral pathogens to several of the most significant clusters. Analyses of presence and absence presupposed an approximately uniform sequencing depth across donors. In all likelihood, a cluster of highly shared sequence variants was a sequencing artifact.

The primer mix had 60 Vbeta and 13 Jbeta primers. Sequencing was performed with immunoSEQ multiplex PCR; in TCRdb, only in-frame clones are kept and a portion is missing. The sample has some 96,000 clones, 64% seen once. This receptor was obtained from a man in his sixties in good health and CMV-seronegative. The chain couples TRBV28 to TRBJ2-3; tentative D call: TRBD2 (6 bases). Sequenced material: PBMCs. As DNA, the CDR3 is TGTGCCAGCAGTTTACGAGGCGGGGGCACAGATACGCAGTATTTT. This translates into CASSLRGGGTDTQYF.